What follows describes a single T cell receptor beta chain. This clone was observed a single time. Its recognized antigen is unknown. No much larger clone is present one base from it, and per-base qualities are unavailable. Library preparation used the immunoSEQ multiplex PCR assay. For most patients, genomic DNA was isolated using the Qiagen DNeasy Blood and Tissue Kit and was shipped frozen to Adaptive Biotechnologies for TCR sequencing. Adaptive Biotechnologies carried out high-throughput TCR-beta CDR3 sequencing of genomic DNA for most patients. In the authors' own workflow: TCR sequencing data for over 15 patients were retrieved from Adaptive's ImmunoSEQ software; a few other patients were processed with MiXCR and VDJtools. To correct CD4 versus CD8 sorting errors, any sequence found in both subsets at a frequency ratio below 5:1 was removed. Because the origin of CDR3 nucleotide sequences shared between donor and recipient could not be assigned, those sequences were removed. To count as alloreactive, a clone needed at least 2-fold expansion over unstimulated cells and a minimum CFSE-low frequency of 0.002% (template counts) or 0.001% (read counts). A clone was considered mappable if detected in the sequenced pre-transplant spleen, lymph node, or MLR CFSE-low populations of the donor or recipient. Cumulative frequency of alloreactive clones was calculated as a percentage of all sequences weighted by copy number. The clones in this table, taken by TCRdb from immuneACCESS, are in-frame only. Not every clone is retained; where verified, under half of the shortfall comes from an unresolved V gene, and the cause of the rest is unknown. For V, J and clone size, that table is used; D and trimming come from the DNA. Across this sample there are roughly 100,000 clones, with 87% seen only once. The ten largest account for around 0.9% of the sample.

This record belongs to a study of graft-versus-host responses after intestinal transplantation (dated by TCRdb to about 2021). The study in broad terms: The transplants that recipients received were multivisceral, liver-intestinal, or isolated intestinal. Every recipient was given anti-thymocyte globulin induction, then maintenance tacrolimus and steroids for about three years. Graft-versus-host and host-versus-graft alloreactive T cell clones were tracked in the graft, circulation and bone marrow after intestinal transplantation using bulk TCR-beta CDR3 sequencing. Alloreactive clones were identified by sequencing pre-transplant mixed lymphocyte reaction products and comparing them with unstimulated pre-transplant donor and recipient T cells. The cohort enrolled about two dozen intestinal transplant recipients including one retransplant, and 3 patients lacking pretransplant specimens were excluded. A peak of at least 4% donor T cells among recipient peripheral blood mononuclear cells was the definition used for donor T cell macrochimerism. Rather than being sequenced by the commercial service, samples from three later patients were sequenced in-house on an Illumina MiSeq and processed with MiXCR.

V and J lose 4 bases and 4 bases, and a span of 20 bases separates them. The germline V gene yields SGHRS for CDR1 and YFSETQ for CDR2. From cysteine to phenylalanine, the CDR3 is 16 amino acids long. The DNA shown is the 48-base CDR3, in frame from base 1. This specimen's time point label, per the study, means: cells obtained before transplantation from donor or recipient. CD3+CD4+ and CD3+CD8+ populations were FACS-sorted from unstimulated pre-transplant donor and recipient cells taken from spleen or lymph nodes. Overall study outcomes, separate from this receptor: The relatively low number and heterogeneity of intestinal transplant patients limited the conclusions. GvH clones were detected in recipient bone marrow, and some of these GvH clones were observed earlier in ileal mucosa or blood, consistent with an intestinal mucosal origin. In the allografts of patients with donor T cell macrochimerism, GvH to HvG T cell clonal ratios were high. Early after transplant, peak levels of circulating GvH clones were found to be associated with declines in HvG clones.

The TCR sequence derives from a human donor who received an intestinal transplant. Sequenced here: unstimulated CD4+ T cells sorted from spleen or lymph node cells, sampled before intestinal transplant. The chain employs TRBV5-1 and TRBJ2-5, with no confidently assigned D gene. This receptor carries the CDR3 CASSPRVSRSGETQYF. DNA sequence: TGCGCCAGCAGCCCCCGGGTCTCCCGCTCAGGAGAGACCCAGTACTTC.